One and the same sample provided the 21 T cell receptor beta chains below, sequenced in a study of cytomegalovirus exposure and HLA in healthy donors. The PCR ran on 60 Vbeta and 13 Jbeta primers. Sequenced by immunoSEQ multiplex PCR; TCRdb stores in-frame clones only, minus some. The listing contains 120,000 to 150,000 clones. The sequencing sample was made of PBMCs. Source of these receptors: a man in his forties in good health and CMV-seronegative.

The chain couples TRBV6-5 to TRBJ1-1, with D unresolved. The CDR3 extends over 15 amino acids. The V gene's germline CDR1 is MNHEY and CDR2 SVGAGI. The V end lost 6 bases, the J end lost 3 bases, and 17 bases lay between the germline ends. CDR3 sequence: CASRDPGGPDTEAFF. The CDR3 nucleotides read TGTGCCAGCAGAGACCCGGGAGGACCGGACACTGAAGCTTTCTTT.

The rearrangement links TRBV4-1 to TRBJ2-7; possibly TRBD1 for D (7 bases). The germline V and J ends were trimmed by 0 bases and 3 bases, with 15 bases remaining between them. Germline lookup yields CDR1 MGHRA and CDR2 YSYEKL. CDR3 length: 16 residues. CDR3 nucleotides: TGCGCCAGCAGCCAAGAGAGGCGACAGGGACTCTACGAGCAGTACTTC. Translation gives CASSQERRQGLYEQYF.

The chain employs TRBV7-9 and TRBJ2-5; D is undetermined. The CDR3 is 14 amino acids. Trimming pared 5 bases from V and 1 base from J, leaving 11 bases between. CDR1 is SEHNR and CDR2 is FQNEAQ in the germline V gene (reference sequence). CDR3 residues: CASSPNQRQETQYF. As DNA, the CDR3 is TGTGCCAGCAGCCCTAACCAGCGCCAAGAGACCCAGTACTTC.

This chain connects TRBV7-6 to TRBJ2-5; 8 bases are a match to TRBD1. V was clipped by 7 bases and J by 1 base; unmatched bases: 5. This CDR3 comprises 14 residues. Germline CDR1 is SGHVS and CDR2 is FNYEAQ. The DNA of the CDR3 is TGTGCCAGCACACCAGGGGGCGGCCAAGAGACCCAGTACTTC. Protein: CASTPGGGQETQYF. Based on the CDR3 plus reference TRBV7-6 and TRBJ2-5, the full variable domain is GAGVSQSPRYKVTKRGQDVALRCDPISGHVSLYWYRQALGQGPEFLTYFNYEAQQDKSGLPNDRFSAERPEGSISTLTIQRTEQRDSAMYRCASTPGGGQETQYFGPGTRLLVL.

The rearrangement links TRBV2 to TRBJ2-3; 8 nucleotides match TRBD2. V lost 5 bases and J lost 4; bases outside the gene matches: 8. The CDR3 is 15 amino acids. Germline V CDR1 and CDR2: SNHLY, FYNNEI. The CDR3 DNA reads TGTGCCAGCAGTCCAGCGGGGGTAAGGGCAGATACGCAGTATTTT. Its translation is CASSPAGVRADTQYF.

The chain carries TRBV19 and TRBJ1-2; TRBD1 is a possible D gene (5 bases). Germline lookup yields CDR1 LNHDA and CDR2 SQIVND (reference sequence). The CDR3 extends over 16 amino acids. Trimming removed 1 base at V and 4 bases at J, with 16 bases between. The chain's CDR3 is CASSIGKGRPFYGYTF. CDR3 coding DNA: TGTGCCAGTAGTATAGGAAAGGGGCGGCCTTTCTATGGCTACACCTTC.

V and J are TRBV9 and TRBJ2-5, with D perhaps matching TRBD2 (5 bases). Germline CDR1 and CDR2: SGDLS and YYNGEE. Trimming left V 2 bases short and J 5 bases short, with 16 bases between. CDR3 length: 15 residues. This CDR3 reads CASSVGQGLTETQYF. The CDR3 DNA reads as TGTGCCAGCAGCGTTGGCCAAGGACTGACTGAGACCCAGTACTTC.

The rearrangement links TRBV10-3 to TRBJ1-2; TRBD1 matches 8 bases. V shed 5 bases, J shed 5 bases, and the junction held 10 bases outside the gene matches. The CDR3 length is 15 residues. Germline-derived CDR1 and CDR2 are ENHRY and SYGVKD. DNA of the CDR3: TGTGCCATCAGTACACGGACAGGGCTAACTTATGGCTACACCTTC. This sequence encodes CAISTRTGLTYGYTF.

The rearrangement links TRBV7-2 to TRBJ2-7; 7 bases line up with TRBD1. The CDR3 is 14 residues long. J was trimmed by 1 base and V by 3 bases; bases with no gene match: 3. The V gene's germline CDR1 is SGHTA and CDR2 FQGNSA. The CDR3 loop reads CASSLGTASYEQYF. For the CDR3, the DNA is TGTGCCAGCAGCTTGGGGACAGCTTCCTACGAGCAGTACTTC.

The rearrangement joins TRBV5-6 to TRBJ2-7; the match to TRBD2 covers 8 bases. J gave up 9 bases and V 6 bases, and 20 bases lay outside the gene matches. The CDR3 totals 16 residues. CDR1 and CDR2 (germline): SGHDT, YYEEEE. For the CDR3, the DNA is TGTGCCAGCACCCCGGGGGGGGGCCCCCCCACTACGTCGCAGTACTTC. Its protein is CASTPGGGPPTTSQYF. Complete variable domain (other parts from reference TRBV5-6 and TRBJ2-7): DAGVTQSPTHLIKTRGQQVTLRCSPKSGHDTVSWYQQALGQGPQFIFQYYEEEERQRGNFPDRFSGHQFPNYSSELNVNALLLGDSALYLCASTPGGGPPTTSQYFGPGTRLTVT.

The V and J genes are TRBV6-1 and TRBJ2-7; a weak D match, TRBD1 (6 bases). Germline V gene sequence: CDR1 MNHNS, CDR2 SASEGT. The CDR3 is 14 amino acids. The V end was cut by 10 bases, the J end by 2 bases, with 18 bases between. CDR3 region: CANDRDTDTYEQYF. The CDR3 nucleotides read TGTGCCAACGACCGGGACACGGACACCTACGAGCAGTACTTC.

This chain links TRBV4-1 with TRBJ2-7; the D gene is possibly TRBD1 (7 bases). The CDR3 covers 14 residues. V lost 4 bases and J lost 4, with 14 bases in between. CDR1 is MGHRA and CDR2 is YSYEKL in the germline V gene. The CDR3, as DNA: TGCGCCAGCAGCCGAGGTCAGGGGGGATACGAGCAGTACTTC. It translates to CASSRGQGGYEQYF.

The chain couples TRBV10-3 to TRBJ1-2, with a possible D match to TRBD1 (6 bases). Germline V gene sequence: CDR1 ENHRY, CDR2 SYGVKD. Trimming removed 2 bases at V and 4 bases at J, with 14 bases between. The CDR3 totals 15 residues. As DNA, the CDR3 is TGTGCCATCAGTGAGCGGGGGGCTAACGCCTATGGCTACACCTTC. This sequence encodes CAISERGANAYGYTF.

The chain is built from TRBV5-1 and TRBJ1-2; 9 nucleotides line up with TRBD1. CDR3 length: 15 amino acids. Unmatched junction bases numbered 7, after V lost 5 bases and J lost 2 bases. Germline V gives CDR1 SGHRS, CDR2 YFSETQ. CDR3: CASRWDRALNYGYTF. CDR3 sequence (DNA): TGCGCCAGCAGATGGGACAGGGCGTTGAACTATGGCTACACCTTC.

V and J are TRBV18 and TRBJ2-7, with 9 bases aligning to TRBD1. The CDR3 runs 14 residues. Germline CDR1 and CDR2: KGHSH and LQKENI. V lost 2 bases to trimming and J lost 5 bases; unmatched junction nucleotides: 4. CDR3 coding DNA: TGTGCCAGCTCACCAGGGACAGGGCTAAACGAGCAGTACTTC. This translates into CASSPGTGLNEQYF.

The chain joins TRBV2 to TRBJ2-3, with TRBD2 as a possible D gene (5 bases). The CDR3 is made up of 14 amino acids. Trimming stripped 6 bases from V and 2 bases from J, with 12 bases between. CDR1 is SNHLY and CDR2 is FYNNEI in the germline V gene. DNA of the CDR3: TGTGCCAGCAGGAGGGATCTTTACACAGATACGCAGTATTTT. Its translation: CASRRDLYTDTQYF.

This chain links TRBV19 with TRBJ2-7; D might be TRBD2 (6 bases). CDR1 is LNHDA, CDR2 SQIVND, per germline (reference sequence). The CDR3 contains 17 residues. V gave up 6 bases and J gave up 4 bases, with 25 bases separating them. CDR3 coding DNA: TGTGCCAGTAGCCTTAAGGGAGGCGGGGCAATTCGGTACGAGCAGTACTTC. Residues: CASSLKGGGAIRYEQYF.

The CDR3 DNA sequence: TGTGCCACCACCTCAAACGGGGTGGGGTTAGGCGAAAAACTGTTTTTT. Encoded protein: CATTSNGVGLGEKLFF. The chain couples TRBV15 to TRBJ1-4; D is undetermined. Per germline, CDR1 LNHNV and CDR2 YYDKDF (reference sequence). This CDR3 is 16 amino acids long. The V gene lost 7 bases and the J gene lost 8 bases, with 23 bases spanning the gap.

The chain uses TRBV9 and TRBJ1-2; no reliable D call. This CDR3 spans 12 amino acids. V dropped 0 bases and J dropped 4 bases, with 4 bases sitting between them. Germline assignment: CDR1 SGDLS and CDR2 YYNGEE. CDR3 in DNA: TGTGCCAGCAGCGTAGACGGCTATGGCTACACCTTC. It is translated as CASSVDGYGYTF.

The chain joins TRBV27 to TRBJ2-5, with D perhaps matching TRBD2 (5 bases). Germline V gene sequence: CDR1 MNHEY, CDR2 SMNVEV (reference sequence). CDR3 length equals 14 residues. V was shortened by 2 bases and J by 7 bases, with 14 bases between the two germline ends. CDR3 loop: CASSLLAGGGTQYF. CDR3 coding DNA: TGTGCCAGCAGTTTACTGGCGGGTGGAGGGACCCAGTACTTC.

CDR3 nucleotide sequence: TGTGCCAGCAGCTGGGGACAGGGTGGCGAGCAGTACTTC. Residues: CASSWGQGGEQYF. The V call is TRBV5-5, the J call TRBJ2-7; 9 positions agree with TRBD1. J lost 6 bases, V lost 3 bases, and 4 bases had no gene match. Germline CDR1 and CDR2: SGHKS and YYEKEE (reference sequence). The CDR3 length is 13 residues.